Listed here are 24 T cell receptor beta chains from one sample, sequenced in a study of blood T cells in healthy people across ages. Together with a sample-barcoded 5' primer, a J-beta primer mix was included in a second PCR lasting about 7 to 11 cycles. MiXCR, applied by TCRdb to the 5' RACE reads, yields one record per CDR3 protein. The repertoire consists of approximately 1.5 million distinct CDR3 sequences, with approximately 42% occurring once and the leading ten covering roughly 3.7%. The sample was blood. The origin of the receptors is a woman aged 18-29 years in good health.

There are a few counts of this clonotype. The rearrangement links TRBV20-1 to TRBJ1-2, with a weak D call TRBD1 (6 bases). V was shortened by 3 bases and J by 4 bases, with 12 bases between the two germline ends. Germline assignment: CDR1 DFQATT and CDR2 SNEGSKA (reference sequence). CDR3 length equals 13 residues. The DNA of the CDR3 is TGCAGTGCTAGCTCTGGGACACGCTATGGCTACACCTTC. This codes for CSASSGTRYGYTF.

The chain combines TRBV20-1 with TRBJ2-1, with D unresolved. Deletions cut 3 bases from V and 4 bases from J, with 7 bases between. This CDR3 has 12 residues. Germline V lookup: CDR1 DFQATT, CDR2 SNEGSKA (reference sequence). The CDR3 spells CSASPSYNEQFF. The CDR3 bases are TGCAGTGCTAGCCCCTCTTACAATGAGCAGTTCTTC.

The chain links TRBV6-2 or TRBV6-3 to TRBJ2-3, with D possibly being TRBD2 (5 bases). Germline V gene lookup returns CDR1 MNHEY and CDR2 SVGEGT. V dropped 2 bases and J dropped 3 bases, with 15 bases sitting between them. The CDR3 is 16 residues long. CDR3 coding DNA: TGTGCCAGCAGTTACGCAACAGCCGGCGGGACAGATACGCAGTATTTT. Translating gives CASSYATAGGTDTQYF.

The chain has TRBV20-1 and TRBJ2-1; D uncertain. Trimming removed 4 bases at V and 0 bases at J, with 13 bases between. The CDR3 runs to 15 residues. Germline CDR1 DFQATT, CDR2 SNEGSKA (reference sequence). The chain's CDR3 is CSANLGPISYNEQFF. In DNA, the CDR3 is TGCAGTGCTAATTTAGGACCAATCTCCTACAATGAGCAGTTCTTC.

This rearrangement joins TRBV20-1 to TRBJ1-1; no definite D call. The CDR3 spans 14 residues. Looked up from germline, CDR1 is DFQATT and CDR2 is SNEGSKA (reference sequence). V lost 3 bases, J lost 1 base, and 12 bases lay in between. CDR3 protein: CSASPRMGNTEAFF. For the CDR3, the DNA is TGCAGTGCTAGTCCCCGAATGGGGAACACTGAAGCTTTCTTT.

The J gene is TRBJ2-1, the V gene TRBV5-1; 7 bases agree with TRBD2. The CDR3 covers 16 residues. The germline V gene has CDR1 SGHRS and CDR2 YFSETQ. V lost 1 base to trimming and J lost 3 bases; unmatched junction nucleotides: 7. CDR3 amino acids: CASSLSPAGSYNEQFF. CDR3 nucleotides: TGCGCCAGCAGCTTGAGTCCAGCGGGAAGCTACAATGAGCAGTTCTTC.

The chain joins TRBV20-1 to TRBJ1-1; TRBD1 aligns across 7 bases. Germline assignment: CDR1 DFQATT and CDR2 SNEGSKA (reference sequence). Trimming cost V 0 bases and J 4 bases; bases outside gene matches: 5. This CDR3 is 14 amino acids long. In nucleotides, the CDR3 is TGCAGTGCTAGAGATCTCAAGGGGGCCACTGAAGCTTTCTTT. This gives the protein CSARDLKGATEAFF.

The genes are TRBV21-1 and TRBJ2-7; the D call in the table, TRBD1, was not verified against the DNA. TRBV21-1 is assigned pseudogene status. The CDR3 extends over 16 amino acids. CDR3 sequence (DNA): TGTGCCAGCAGCAAAAGGGGACGGGACAGCTCCTACGAGCAGTACTTC. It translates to CASSKRGRDSSYEQYF.

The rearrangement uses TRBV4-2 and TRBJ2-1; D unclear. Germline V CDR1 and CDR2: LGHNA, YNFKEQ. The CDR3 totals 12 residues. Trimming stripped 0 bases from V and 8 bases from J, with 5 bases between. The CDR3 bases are TGTGCCAGCAGCCAAGAGGTTCATGAGCAGTTCTTC. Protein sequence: CASSQEVHEQFF.

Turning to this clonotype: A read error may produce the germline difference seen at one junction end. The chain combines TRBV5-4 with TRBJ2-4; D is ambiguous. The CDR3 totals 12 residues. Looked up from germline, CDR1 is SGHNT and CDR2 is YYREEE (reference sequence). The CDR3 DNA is TGTGCCAACAGCTTGGTTGGAGACGAGCGGTACTTC. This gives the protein CANSLVGDERYF.

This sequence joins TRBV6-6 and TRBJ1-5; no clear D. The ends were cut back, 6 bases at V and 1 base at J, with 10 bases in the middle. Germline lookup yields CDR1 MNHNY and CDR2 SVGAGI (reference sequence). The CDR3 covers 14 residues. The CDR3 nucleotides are TGTGCCAGCAGCACCCCCAGGAGCAATCAGCCCCAGCATTTT. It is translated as CASSTPRSNQPQHF.

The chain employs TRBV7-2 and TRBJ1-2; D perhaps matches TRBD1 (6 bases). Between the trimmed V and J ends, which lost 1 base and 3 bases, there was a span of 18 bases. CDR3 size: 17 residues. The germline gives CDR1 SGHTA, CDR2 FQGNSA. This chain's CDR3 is CASSLDQRGGGDYGYTF. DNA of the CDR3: TGTGCCAGCAGCTTAGATCAGAGGGGAGGGGGGGACTATGGCTACACCTTC.

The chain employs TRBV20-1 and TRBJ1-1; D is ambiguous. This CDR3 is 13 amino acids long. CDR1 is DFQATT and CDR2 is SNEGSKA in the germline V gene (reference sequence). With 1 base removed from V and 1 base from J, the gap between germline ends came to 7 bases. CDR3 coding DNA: TGCAGTGCTAGAGTCTTGCAGAACACTGAAGCTTTCTTT. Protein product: CSARVLQNTEAFF.

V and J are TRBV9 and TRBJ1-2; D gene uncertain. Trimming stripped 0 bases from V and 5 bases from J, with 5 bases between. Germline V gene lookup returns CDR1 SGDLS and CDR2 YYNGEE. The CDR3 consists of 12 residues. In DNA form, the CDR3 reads TGTGCCAGCAGCGTAGAAGAGTATGGCTACACCTTC. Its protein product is CASSVEEYGYTF.

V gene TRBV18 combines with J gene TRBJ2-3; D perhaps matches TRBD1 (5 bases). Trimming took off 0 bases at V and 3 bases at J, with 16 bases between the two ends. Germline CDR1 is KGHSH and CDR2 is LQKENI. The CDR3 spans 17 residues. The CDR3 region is CASSPPVPRVGTDTQYF. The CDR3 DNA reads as TGTGCCAGCTCACCACCGGTCCCCAGGGTTGGGACAGATACGCAGTATTTT. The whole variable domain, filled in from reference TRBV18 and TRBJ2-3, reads NAGVMQNPRHLVRRRGQEARLRCSPMKGHSHVYWYRQLPEEGLKFMVYLQKENIIDESGMPKERFSAEFPKEGPSILRIQQVVRGDSAAYFCASSPPVPRVGTDTQYFGPGTRLTVL.

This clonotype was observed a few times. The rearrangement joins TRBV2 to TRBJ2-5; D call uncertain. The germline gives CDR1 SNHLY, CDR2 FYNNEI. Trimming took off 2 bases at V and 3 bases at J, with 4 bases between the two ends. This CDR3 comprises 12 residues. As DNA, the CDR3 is TGTGCCAGCAGTGAAATAGAAGAGACCCAGTACTTC. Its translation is CASSEIEETQYF.

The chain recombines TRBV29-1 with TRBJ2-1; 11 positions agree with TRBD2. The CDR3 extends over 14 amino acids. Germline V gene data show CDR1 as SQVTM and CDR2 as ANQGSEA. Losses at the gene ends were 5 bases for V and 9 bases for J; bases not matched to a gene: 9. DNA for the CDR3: TGCAGCGTTACCACCGAGGGACTAGCGGTTGAGCAGTTCTTC. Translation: CSVTTEGLAVEQFF.

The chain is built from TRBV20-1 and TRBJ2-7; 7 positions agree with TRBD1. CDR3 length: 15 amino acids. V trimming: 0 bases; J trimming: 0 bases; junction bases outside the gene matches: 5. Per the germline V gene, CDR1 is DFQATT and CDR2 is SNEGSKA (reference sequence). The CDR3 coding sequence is TGCAGTGCTAGAGATGACAGGGCTTCCTCCTACGAGCAGTACTTC. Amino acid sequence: CSARDDRASSYEQYF.

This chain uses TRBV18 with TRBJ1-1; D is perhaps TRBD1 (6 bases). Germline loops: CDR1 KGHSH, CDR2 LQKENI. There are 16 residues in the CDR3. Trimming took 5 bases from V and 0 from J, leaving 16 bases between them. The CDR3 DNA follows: TGTGCCAGCTCAACCGGGCCTCAGGGGATGAACACTGAAGCTTTCTTT. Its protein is CASSTGPQGMNTEAFF.

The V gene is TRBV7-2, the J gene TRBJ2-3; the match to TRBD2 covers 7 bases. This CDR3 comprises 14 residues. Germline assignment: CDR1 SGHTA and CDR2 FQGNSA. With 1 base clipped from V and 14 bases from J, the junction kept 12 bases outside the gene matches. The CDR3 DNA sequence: TGTGCCAGCAGCTTAGGTGATAGCGGGTCTCCGGCGTATTTT. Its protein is CASSLGDSGSPAYF.

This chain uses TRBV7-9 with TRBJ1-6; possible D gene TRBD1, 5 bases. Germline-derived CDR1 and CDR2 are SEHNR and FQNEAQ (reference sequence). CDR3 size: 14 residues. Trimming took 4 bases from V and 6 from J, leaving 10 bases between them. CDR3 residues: CASSSGAFNSPLHF. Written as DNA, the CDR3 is TGTGCCAGCAGCTCTGGGGCGTTTAATTCACCCCTCCACTTT.

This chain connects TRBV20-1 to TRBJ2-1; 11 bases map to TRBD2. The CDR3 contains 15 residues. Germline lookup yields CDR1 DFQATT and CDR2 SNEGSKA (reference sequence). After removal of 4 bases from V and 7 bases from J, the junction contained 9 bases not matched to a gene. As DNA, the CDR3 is TGCAGTGCTAAGCAACTAGCGGGAGAGACTAATGAGCAGTTCTTC. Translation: CSAKQLAGETNEQFF.

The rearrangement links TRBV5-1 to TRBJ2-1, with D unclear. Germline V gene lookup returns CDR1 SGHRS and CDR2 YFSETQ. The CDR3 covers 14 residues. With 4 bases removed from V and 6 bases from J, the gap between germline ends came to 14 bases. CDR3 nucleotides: TGCGCCAGCAGCGAGACCGGGCCCCTCAATGAGCAGTTCTTC. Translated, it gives CASSETGPLNEQFF.

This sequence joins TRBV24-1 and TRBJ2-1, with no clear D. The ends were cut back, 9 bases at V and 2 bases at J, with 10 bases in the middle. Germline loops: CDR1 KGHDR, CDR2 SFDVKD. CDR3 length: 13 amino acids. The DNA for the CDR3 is TGTGCCACCCCACAGAATCCCTACAATGAGCAGTTCTTC. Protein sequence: CATPQNPYNEQFF.